This entry features one T cell receptor beta chain sequence. Antigen unknown. Documented time point: after dendritic cell vaccination, including at tumor progression/relapse. Blood PBMC samples: pre-vaccination, two weeks post third vaccination, and at tumor progression. This sample is part of a study of glioma-infiltrating T cells after dendritic cell vaccination. Study-wide points: TCR clonality showed no direct relationship with survival.

Data came from immunoSEQ multiplex PCR; TCRdb stores just in-frame clones and leaves some out. The profile shows around 78,000 clones, 85% of them singletons. V trimming: 6 bases; J trimming: 4 bases; junction bases outside the gene matches: 6. The CDR3 contains 15 residues. The germline CDR1 and CDR2 sequences are MNHEY and SMNVEV (reference sequence). This clonotype originated in a human donor with glioblastoma. The V and J genes are TRBV27 and TRBJ2-7; TRBD2 matches 13 bases. The sample here was blood, taken after dendritic cell vaccination. CDR3: CASRPGLAGDYEQYF. The CDR3 DNA reads TGTGCCAGCAGACCAGGACTAGCGGGGGATTACGAGCAGTACTTC.